The 23 T cell receptor beta chains listed next were all sequenced from one sample in a study of T cell responses to AZD1222 COVID-19 vaccine. Some clones are missing from TCRdb's copy, which holds only in-frame ones; the method was immunoSEQ multiplex PCR. The table has about 84,000 clones, approximately 90% seen once. The sample here was peripheral blood, taken on day 0 of AZD1222 vaccination. These receptors were obtained from an adult in good health.

This chain connects TRBV5-1 to TRBJ2-1; 9 bases align to TRBD2. The junction had 3 bases not matched to a gene; V was cut back by 4 bases and J by 1 base. The CDR3 extends over 15 amino acids. CDR1 and CDR2 (germline): SGHRS, YFSETQ. This CDR3 is CASSLSGRSYNEQFF. CDR3 nucleotides: TGCGCCAGCAGCCTCAGCGGGAGGTCCTACAATGAGCAGTTCTTC.

The CDR3 region is CASSHGNQETQYF. CDR3 coding DNA: TGTGCCAGCAGTCACGGGAATCAAGAGACCCAGTACTTC. The V gene is TRBV27, the J gene TRBJ2-5; possible D gene TRBD2, 5 bases. V lost 5 bases and J lost 2, with 9 bases in between. The CDR3 totals 13 residues. Germline V lookup: CDR1 MNHEY, CDR2 SMNVEV (reference sequence).

The chain is built from TRBV14 and TRBJ2-1, with 7 bases aligning to TRBD2. Germline-derived CDR1 and CDR2 are SGHDN and FVKESK. The ends lost 0 bases at V and 3 bases at J; junction bases unmatched: 5. The CDR3 runs to 16 residues. The CDR3 loop reads CASSQDAGAIYNEQFF. In DNA, the CDR3 is TGTGCCAGCAGCCAAGATGCGGGAGCAATCTACAATGAGCAGTTCTTC.

V and J are TRBV7-8 and TRBJ2-7; 7 positions agree with TRBD1. V gave up 0 bases and J gave up 0 bases; unmatched junction bases: 8. The germline CDR1 and CDR2 sequences are SGHVS and FQNEAQ. The CDR3 is 17 residues long. Here the CDR3 reads CASSLALGQSSSYEQYF. The DNA for the CDR3 is TGTGCCAGCAGCTTAGCGTTGGGACAGAGTAGCTCCTACGAGCAGTACTTC.

V usage is TRBV29-1 and J usage is TRBJ2-7, with a tentative D call TRBD2 (7 bases). V was cut by 7 bases and J by 6 bases, with 16 bases left in between. The CDR3 loop spans 12 amino acids. Germline CDR1 is SQVTM and CDR2 is ANQGSEA. The CDR3 loop reads CSGRGGSAEQYF. As DNA, the CDR3 is TGCAGCGGGAGGGGGGGGTCCGCCGAGCAGTACTTC.

The chain carries TRBV19 and TRBJ1-2, with D perhaps matching TRBD1 (5 bases). CDR1 and CDR2 (germline): LNHDA, SQIVND (reference sequence). The CDR3 covers 16 residues. V was trimmed by 2 bases and J by 6 bases, leaving 19 bases between them. Written as DNA, the CDR3 is TGTGCCAGTAGTATACCCCGGGGGGGTATGATCGATGGCTACACCTTC. This gives the protein CASSIPRGGMIDGYTF. The full variable domain, completed using reference TRBV19 and TRBJ1-2, is DGGITQSPKYLFRKEGQNVTLSCEQNLNHDAMYWYRQDPGQGLRLIYYSQIVNDFQKGDIAEGYSVSREKKESFPLTVTSAQKNPTAFYLCASSIPRGGMIDGYTFGSGTRLTVV.

The V gene is TRBV6-5, the J gene TRBJ2-7, with 8 bases identical to TRBD2. V dropped 7 bases and J dropped 6; count of bases not matched to a gene: 5. This CDR3 is built from 12 residues. Per germline, CDR1 MNHEY and CDR2 SVGAGI. CDR3 sequence reads: CASTREGGEQYF. The CDR3 DNA is TGTGCCAGCACACGGGAGGGTGGCGAGCAGTACTTC.

This sequence joins TRBV18 and TRBJ1-3; 8 bases are shared with TRBD1. Trimming at V came to 3 bases and at J to 2 bases, leaving 6 bases not matched to a gene. CDR1 KGHSH and CDR2 LQKENI come from the germline V gene. The CDR3 extends over 16 amino acids. The DNA for the CDR3 is TGTGCCAGCTCACCCTGGACAGGGAGAACTGGAAACACCATATATTTT. Translated: CASSPWTGRTGNTIYF.

The rearrangement links TRBV19 to TRBJ2-7; D call uncertain. Trimming removed 6 bases at V and 0 bases at J, with 18 bases between. The CDR3 loop spans 16 amino acids. The germline CDR1 and CDR2 sequences are LNHDA and SQIVND (reference sequence). As DNA, the CDR3 is TGTGCCAGTAGCCCGTCCAGCCGGGTTAACTCCTACGAGCAGTACTTC. Its translation is CASSPSSRVNSYEQYF.

The chain combines TRBV6-5 with TRBJ2-5; unclear D gene. Germline V gene data show CDR1 as MNHEY and CDR2 as SVGAGI. V lost 7 bases, J lost 7 bases, and 10 bases lay in between. The CDR3 is 11 residues long. For the CDR3, the DNA is TGTGCCAGCATGGTTTTGGGGACCCAGTACTTC. Residues: CASMVLGTQYF.

The chain joins TRBV11-2 to TRBJ2-1; TRBD2 aligns across 8 bases. Germline V CDR1 and CDR2: SGHAT, FQNNGV. The junction had 11 bases not matched to a gene; V was cut back by 5 bases and J by 5 bases. The CDR3 contains 16 residues. The CDR3 is CASSTREAEYHNEQFF. CDR3 sequence (DNA): TGTGCCAGCAGCACGCGGGAGGCTGAATATCACAATGAGCAGTTCTTC.

The V call is TRBV18, the J call TRBJ1-2; 7 nucleotides agree with TRBD1. The CDR3 consists of 14 residues. V lost 2 bases to trimming and J lost 4 bases; unmatched junction nucleotides: 4. Germline assignment: CDR1 KGHSH and CDR2 LQKENI. DNA for the CDR3: TGTGCCAGCTCACCAGCCGGGACAGTCTATGGCTACACCTTC. As protein: CASSPAGTVYGYTF.

The CDR3 sequence is CASSVDGGMNTEAFF. The CDR3 nucleotides read TGTGCCAGCAGCGTAGATGGGGGCATGAACACTGAAGCTTTCTTT. The rearrangement uses TRBV9 and TRBJ1-1, with D perhaps matching TRBD1 (6 bases). The V end lost 0 bases, the J end lost 0 bases, and 9 bases lay between the germline ends. In germline, CDR1 is SGDLS, CDR2 YYNGEE. The CDR3 length is 15 residues.

J is TRBJ2-7 and V is TRBV6-2 or TRBV6-3; the match to TRBD2 covers 11 bases. The CDR3 totals 14 residues. V was clipped by 6 bases and J by 5 bases; unmatched bases: 6. Germline assignment: CDR1 MNHEY and CDR2 SVGEGT. The CDR3 nucleotides are TGTGCCAGCAGCGGGACTAGCGGTGCCCACGAGCAGTACTTC. Amino acid sequence: CASSGTSGAHEQYF.

In this sample, this clone turned up once. The gene calls are TRBV5-4 and TRBJ1-2, with 10 bases that match TRBD1. Germline trimming cut 0 bases from V and 3 bases from J; bases unmatched to any gene: 5. Germline-derived CDR1 and CDR2 are SGHNT and YYREEE (reference sequence). The CDR3 has 16 residues. DNA for the CDR3: TGTGCCAGCAGCTTGGGCGGACAGGGGGGGTACTATGGCTACACCTTC. The encoded protein is CASSLGGQGGYYGYTF.

V usage is TRBV7-9 and J usage is TRBJ2-1, with D hard to call. V was trimmed by 7 bases and J by 9 bases, leaving 13 bases between them. The CDR3 loop spans 12 amino acids. The V gene's germline CDR1 is SEHNR and CDR2 FQNEAQ (reference sequence). CDR3 bases: TGTGCCAGCACTACTCTGGATGGTGAGCAGTTCTTC. Amino acid sequence: CASTTLDGEQFF.

This clone was recorded a few times. This chain joins TRBV19 and TRBJ1-4, with D possibly being TRBD1 (5 bases). The V end lost 4 bases, the J end lost 1 base, and 13 bases lay between the germline ends. This CDR3 comprises 16 residues. Germline CDR1 reads LNHDA; CDR2 reads SQIVND (reference sequence). The CDR3 region has the DNA TGTGCCAGTAGTAGAGGGGTCATAGTAACTAATGAAAAACTGTTTTTT. Translated, it gives CASSRGVIVTNEKLFF.

Concerning this clone: Since a much larger clone is just one base distant, this may be a read error. The chain employs TRBV7-9 and TRBJ1-1; 9 bases align to TRBD1. V lost 5 bases and J lost 1; bases outside the gene matches: 2. Germline CDR1 is SEHNR and CDR2 is FQNEAQ (reference sequence). The CDR3 is 14 residues long. CDR3 coding DNA: TGTGCCAGCAGCCCGGGACAGGGGAACACTGAAGCTTTCTTT. Translation: CASSPGQGNTEAFF. The full variable domain, completed using reference TRBV7-9 and TRBJ1-1, is DTGVSQNPRHKITKRGQNVTFRCDPISEHNRLYWYRQTLGQGPEFLTYFQNEAQLEKSRLLSDRFSAERPKGSFSTLEIQRTEQGDSAMYLCASSPGQGNTEAFFGQGTRLTVV.

V gene TRBV7-7 combines with J gene TRBJ1-2, with D perhaps TRBD1 (5 bases). The CDR3 consists of 13 residues. The germline V gene encodes CDR1 SSHAT and CDR2 FNYEAQ (reference sequence). CDR3 in amino acids: CDSLGAVFYGYTF. The CDR3, as DNA: TGTGATTCTCTCGGGGCAGTCTTCTATGGCTACACCTTC. Combining the CDR3 with reference TRBV7-7 and TRBJ1-2 gives the whole variable domain GAGVSQSPRYKVTKRGQDVTLRCDPISSHATLYWYQQALGQGPEFLTYFNYEAQPDKSGLPSDRFSAERPEGSISTLTIQRTEQRDSAMYRCDSLGAVFYGYTFGSGTRLTVV.

This chain connects TRBV7-6 to TRBJ2-7; TRBD1 matches 7 bases. Germline CDR1 SGHVS, CDR2 FNYEAQ. This CDR3 is built from 15 residues. J was trimmed by 6 bases and V by 7 bases; bases with no gene match: 15. In nucleotides, the CDR3 is TGTGCCAGCAAAGAGAGAGGTGACAGGGATTTCGAGCAGTACTTC. Translation: CASKERGDRDFEQYF.

The chain recombines TRBV11-2 with TRBJ1-3; D gene ambiguous. This CDR3 is 12 amino acids long. With 10 bases removed from V and 4 bases from J, the gap between germline ends came to 11 bases. CDR1 and CDR2 (germline): SGHAT, FQNNGV. CDR3 in DNA: TGTGCCATGGGAACCTACGGAAACACCATATATTTT. It translates to CAMGTYGNTIYF.

This rearrangement joins TRBV19 to TRBJ1-3; D not certain. V shed 5 bases and J shed 4 bases, with 3 bases lying between them. CDR1 and CDR2 (germline): LNHDA, SQIVND (reference sequence). CDR3 length: 11 amino acids. CDR3 amino acids: CASSQGNTIYF. DNA for the CDR3: TGTGCCAGTAGTCAGGGAAACACCATATATTTT.

V and J are TRBV5-8 and TRBJ2-1; D uncertain. Trimming stripped 0 bases from V and 8 bases from J, with 21 bases between. The CDR3 has 17 residues. Per germline, CDR1 SGHTS and CDR2 YDEGEE. The CDR3 sequence: CASSLGSITVPRYEQFF. The CDR3 nucleotides are TGTGCCAGCAGCTTGGGTTCAATTACGGTTCCCCGGTATGAGCAGTTCTTC.